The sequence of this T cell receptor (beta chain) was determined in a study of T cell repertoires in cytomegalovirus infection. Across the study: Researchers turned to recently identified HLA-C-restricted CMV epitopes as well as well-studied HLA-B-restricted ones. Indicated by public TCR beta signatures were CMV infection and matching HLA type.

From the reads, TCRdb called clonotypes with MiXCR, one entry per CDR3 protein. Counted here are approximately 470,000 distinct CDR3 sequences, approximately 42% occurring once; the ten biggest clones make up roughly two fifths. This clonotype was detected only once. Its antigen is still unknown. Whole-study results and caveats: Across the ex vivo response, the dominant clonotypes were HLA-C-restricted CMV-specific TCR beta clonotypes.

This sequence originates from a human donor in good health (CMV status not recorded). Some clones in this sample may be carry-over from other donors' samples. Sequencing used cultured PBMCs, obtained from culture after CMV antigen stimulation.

CDR3 nucleotides: TGTGCCAGCTCACGAGAGGCGAGGGGGTCACCCCTCCACTTT. Translation gives CASSREARGSPLHF. The J gene is TRBJ1-6, the V gene TRBV18; D perhaps matches TRBD1 (6 bases). V dropped 4 bases and J dropped 10 bases, with 14 bases sitting between them. CDR3 length equals 14 residues. Looked up from germline, CDR1 is KGHSH and CDR2 is LQKENI.